The 18 T cell receptor beta chains below were found in one sample sequenced in a study of T cells in women clearing cervical HPV infection. Data came from immunoSEQ multiplex PCR; TCRdb stores just in-frame clones and leaves some out. The repertoire table contains about 45,000 clones. The sequenced sample consisted of blood buffy coat. All receptors come from a woman between 18 and 69 years old with a cervical HPV16 infection that either progressed to CIN3+ or cleared (not recorded which).

As to this clone: The read falls 3 residues short of the CDR3 end, and the missing part is taken from the germline J gene. The rearrangement joins TRBV11-1 to TRBJ1-1; tentative D call: TRBD1 (5 bases). CDR1 and CDR2 (germline): SGHAT, FQDESV (reference sequence). This CDR3 region has 15 residues. This CDR3 is CASSFFRFGQGYAFF. The CDR3 bases that were read are TGTGCCAGCAGCTTTTTCCGGTTTGGGCAGGGTTAC.

Regarding this clone: The read ends 3 residues shy of where the CDR3 ends; the end is completed using the germline J gene. This rearrangement joins TRBV5-5 to TRBJ1-2, with TRBD1 as a possible D gene (6 bases). V was clipped by 3 bases and J by 6 bases, with 15 bases between them. This CDR3 comprises 14 residues. In germline, CDR1 is SGHKS, CDR2 YYEKEE (reference sequence). Here the CDR3 reads CASSSTGGGDGYTF. CDR3 bases read: TGTGCCAGCAGCTCGACAGGTGGTGGGGATGGC.

Note on this clone: The read terminates 3 residues before the CDR3 end, so the remaining end is supplied by the germline J gene. The chain employs TRBV29-1 and TRBJ2-3; 7 bases fit TRBD2. This CDR3 region has 15 residues. Germline-derived CDR1 and CDR2 are SQVTM and ANQGSEA. The CDR3 bases that were read are TGCAGCGTTGAAGTCTTGGCGGGAGTCGTAGAGACG. Translation gives CSVEVLAGVVET. The whole CDR3 protein is CSVEVLAGVVETQYF.

A remark on this clone: The CDR3 is cut off 3 residues early in the read; its end comes from the germline J gene. The chain links TRBV7-2 to TRBJ2-2; maybe TRBD1 (6 bases). Germline CDR1 and CDR2: SGHTA and FQGNSA. The CDR3 is made up of 14 amino acids. The part of the CDR3 DNA that was read is TGTGCCAGCAGCCCCGGGACATTAGCCGAAAAG. Its protein is CASSPGTLAEK. The whole CDR3 sequence reads CASSPGTLAEKLFF.

Notes on this clone: The CDR3 goes on 3 residues after the read ends, and that part is filled in from the germline J gene. This chain uses TRBV2 with TRBJ1-2, with unresolved D. This CDR3 has 15 residues. From germline, CDR1 is SNHLY and CDR2 FYNNEI. CDR3: CASRAHGSPLYDYTF. The sequenced part of the CDR3 DNA is TGTGCCAGCAGAGCCCACGGGTCCCCCCTCTACGAC.

About this clone itself: The read ends 3 residues before the CDR3 terminus; that terminus is restored from the germline J gene. This sequence joins TRBV19 and TRBJ1-2; weak D call: TRBD1 (6 bases). In germline, CDR1 is LNHDA, CDR2 SQIVND (reference sequence). The CDR3 totals 14 residues. The covered CDR3 bases are TGTGCCAGTAGTATCTTGGGACAATACTACGAC. This codes for CASSILGQYYD. The entire CDR3 sequence reads CASSILGQYYDYTF.

As concerns this clone: From the germline J gene comes the end of the CDR3, since the read stops 3 residues before it. The chain has TRBV28 and TRBJ1-4; weak D call: TRBD1 (6 bases). V was trimmed by 8 bases and J by 8 bases, leaving 18 bases between them. Germline CDR1 is MDHEN and CDR2 is SYDVKM. There are 14 residues in the CDR3. CDR3 bases read: TGTGCCAGCGGGGGGGCAGGGGTTTACGAAAAA. It translates to CASGGAGVYEK. The entire CDR3 protein reads CASGGAGVYEKLFF.

The CDR3 bases that were read are TGCAGTGCTAGACATCCCGGGTCCACAGATACG. Protein sequence: CSARHPGSTDT. The whole CDR3 protein reads CSARHPGSTDTQYF. V gene TRBV20-1 combines with J gene TRBJ2-3; the D is unclear. The read gets to within 3 residues of the CDR3 end, and the germline J gene fills in the rest. V lost 2 bases, J lost 2 bases, and 11 bases lay in between. This CDR3 is 14 amino acids long. From germline, CDR1 is DFQATT and CDR2 SNEGSKA (reference sequence).

Remarks on this clone: The observed sequence ends 3 residues before the CDR3 terminus, with the missing tail filled in from the germline J gene. This chain links TRBV10-1 with TRBJ2-1, with TRBD2 identical over 11 bases. The CDR3 spans 16 residues. From germline, CDR1 is WNHNN and CDR2 SYGVQD (reference sequence). V lost 2 bases to trimming and J lost 6 bases; unmatched junction nucleotides: 6. The DNA read from the CDR3 is TGCGCCAGCAGTGAGAGCCTAGCGGGAGGCAGCAATGAG. Translating gives CASSESLAGGSNE. The whole CDR3 protein reads CASSESLAGGSNEQFF.

Worth noting for this clone: The CDR3 goes on 3 residues after the read ends, and that part is filled in from the germline J gene. The chain is built from TRBV18 and TRBJ1-2; 8 nucleotides agree with TRBD1. Germline CDR1 and CDR2: KGHSH and LQKENI. The CDR3 length is 15 residues. The CDR3 sequence is CASSPGTGAVYDYTF. CDR3 bases read: TGTGCCAGCTCACCAGGGACAGGAGCCGTCTACGAC.

With regard to this clone: From the germline J gene comes the end of the CDR3, since the read stops 3 residues before it. The chain couples TRBV6-2 or TRBV6-3 to TRBJ2-1; a possible D gene is TRBD2 (6 bases). V lost 0 bases, J lost 2 bases, and 14 bases lay in between. This CDR3 region has 17 residues. Germline V gene data show CDR1 as MNHEY and CDR2 as SVGEGT. This CDR3 is CASSYSAGTPPYNEQFF. CDR3 bases read: TGTGCCAGCAGTTACTCCGCCGGGACTCCTCCCTACAATGAG.

With respect to this clone: From the germline J gene comes the end of the CDR3, since the read stops 3 residues before it. V and J are TRBV5-1 and TRBJ2-1; 7 bases are a match to TRBD1. The CDR3 is 15 amino acids. J gave up 2 bases and V 4 bases, and 6 bases lay outside the gene matches. Germline CDR1 and CDR2: SGHRS and YFSETQ. The part of the CDR3 DNA that was read is TGCGCCAGCAGCCCGGGACAGCTTACCTACAATGAG. Its protein product is CASSPGQLTYNE. The entire CDR3 reads CASSPGQLTYNEQFF.

Concerning this clone itself: The read ends 3 residues before the CDR3 terminus; that terminus is restored from the germline J gene. This chain links TRBV19 with TRBJ2-4; possible D gene TRBD2, 6 bases. The germline gives CDR1 LNHDA, CDR2 SQIVND (reference sequence). Trimming shortened V by 5 bases and J by 6 bases, and 11 bases separated the two germline ends. The CDR3 covers 13 residues. The sequenced CDR3 bases are TGTGCCAGTAGTCCCACGGGGGTAAACATT. This translates into CASSPTGVNI. The CDR3 in its entirety is CASSPTGVNIQYF.

As regards this clone: The read terminates 3 residues before the CDR3 end, so the remaining end is supplied by the germline J gene. This sequence joins TRBV7-9 and TRBJ2-1; D uncertain. Looked up from germline, CDR1 is SEHNR and CDR2 is FQNEAQ (reference sequence). There are 13 residues in the CDR3. Deletions cut 3 bases from V and 5 bases from J, with 8 bases between. CDR3 bases read: TGTGCCAGCAGCTTTTGGGCAGACAATGAG. Translation: CASSFWADNE. The CDR3 in its entirety is CASSFWADNEQFF.

Worth noting for this clone: The read ends 3 residues early relative to the CDR3; the germline J gene fills the gap. The V and J genes are TRBV18 and TRBJ2-7; TRBD1 is a possible D gene (5 bases). CDR1 and CDR2 from the germline V gene are KGHSH and LQKENI. This CDR3 is 13 amino acids long. With 1 base removed from V and 3 bases from J, the gap between germline ends came to 7 bases. CDR3 DNA (partial): TGTGCCAGCTCACCACAGACAGTCTACGAG. Translating gives CASSPQTVYE. The whole CDR3 is CASSPQTVYEQYF.

As for this clone: The DNA ends 3 residues before the CDR3 does, and the rest of the CDR3 is filled in from the germline J gene. J is TRBJ1-1 and V is TRBV7-9, with TRBD1 as a possible D gene (5 bases). CDR3 length equals 12 residues. V lost 5 bases and J lost 7, with 11 bases in between. Germline CDR1 reads SEHNR; CDR2 reads FQNEAQ (reference sequence). The covered CDR3 bases are TGTGCCAGCAGCGAGGGGCGAGGTGAA. Residues: CASSEGRGE. The whole CDR3 reads CASSEGRGEAFF.

Worth noting for this clone: The sequence runs out 3 residues before the end of the CDR3; the remainder is reconstructed from the germline J gene. The gene calls are TRBV7-2 and TRBJ1-6, with D maybe TRBD1 (5 bases). The length of the CDR3 is 18 residues. CDR1 is SGHTA, CDR2 FQGNSA, per germline. V lost 0 bases to trimming and J lost 3 bases, with 15 bases between them. CDR3 DNA, as far as it was read: TGTGCCAGCAGCTTAGCCCTAAGGGGTGCTAGCTATAATTCACCC. Protein product: CASSLALRGASYNSP. The CDR3, in full, reads CASSLALRGASYNSPLHF.

Comments on this clone: The read terminates 3 residues ahead of where the CDR3 ends, so the germline J gene completes it. J is TRBJ2-7 and V is TRBV6-2 or TRBV6-3; the D is unclear. This CDR3 spans 15 amino acids. V lost 0 bases, J lost 2 bases, and 11 bases lay in between. CDR1 is MNHEY, CDR2 SVGEGT, per germline. Incomplete CDR3 DNA: TGTGCCAGCAGTTACTCGATAACTACACCCTACGAG. It is translated as CASSYSITTPYE. The CDR3, in full, reads CASSYSITTPYEQYF.